This entry features one T cell receptor (beta chain) sequence. What it binds is unknown. The data were obtained in a study of OX40 agonist ivuxolimab in advanced cancers. The wider study: Partial responses occurred in three patients (one hepatocellular carcinoma, two cutaneous melanoma).

Study outcomes and limitations: At 0.1 to 3.0 mg/kg and by week 6, clonal expansion occurred in CD4+ and CD8+ blood T cells.

The assay was immunoSEQ multiplex PCR, and TCRdb's table has in-frame clones only and misses some. This table has under 50,000 clones, roughly 85% appearing once. The CDR3 length is 16 residues. V gave up 0 bases and J gave up 6 bases, with 15 bases separating them. The V gene's germline CDR1 is SGHRS and CDR2 YFSETQ. The clonotype originates from an adult with an advanced solid tumor such as melanoma, head and neck, liver or kidney cancer. The input for sequencing was CD4+ or CD8+ T cells sorted from blood, taken in a trial of the OX40 agonist ivuxolimab. This chain uses TRBV5-1 with TRBJ2-2; D uncertain. In DNA form, the CDR3 reads TGCGCCAGCAGCTTGGAGACTCCCGTTCTCGCCGGGGAGCTGTTTTTT. Translated: CASSLETPVLAGELFF.